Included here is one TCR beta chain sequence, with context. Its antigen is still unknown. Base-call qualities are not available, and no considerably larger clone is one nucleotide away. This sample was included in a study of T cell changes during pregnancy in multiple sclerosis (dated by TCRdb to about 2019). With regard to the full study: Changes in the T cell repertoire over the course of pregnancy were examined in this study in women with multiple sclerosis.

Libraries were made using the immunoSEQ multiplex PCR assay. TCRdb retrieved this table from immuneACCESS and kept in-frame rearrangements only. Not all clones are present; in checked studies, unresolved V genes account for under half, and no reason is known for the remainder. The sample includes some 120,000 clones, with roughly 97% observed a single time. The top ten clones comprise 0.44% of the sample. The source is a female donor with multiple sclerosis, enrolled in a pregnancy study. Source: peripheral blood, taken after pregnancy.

In nucleotide form, the sequence is TGTGCCAGCAGCCAATCACCCCGGGACTCGAAGAACACTGAAGCTTTCTTT. Translated, it reads CASSQSPRDSKNTEAFF. Rearrangement joined TRBV7-6 to TRBJ1-1; tentative D gene TRBD1, with 5 bases matching. There are 17 amino acids in the CDR3, from cysteine to phenylalanine inclusive. Only the CDR3 portion is preserved as DNA: 51 bases, with reading frame beginning at the first base. From the germline V gene, CDR1 is SGHVS and CDR2 is FNYEAQ. The V end loses 5 bases and the J end loses 1 base, and a stretch of 20 bases separates them.